Each of the 14 T cell receptor beta chains below was sequenced from the same sample in a study of post-analysis software for immune sequencing data. The antigens for these receptors are not known. TCR beta libraries were prepared from cDNA with unique molecular identifiers. TCRdb redid the calling of the PCR reads with MiXCR, one entry per CDR3 protein. The sample yields roughly 650,000 distinct CDR3 sequences, approximately 59% seen once. Study observations and caveats: In patients, TRBV5-6, TRBV5-1 and TRBV20-1 belonged to 4 or 5 TRBV segments found more frequently than in controls.

Sequencing was performed on blood. These receptors originate from a girl between 2 and 10 years old with multiple sclerosis.

This clonotype was detected only a few times. V and J are TRBV12-3 or TRBV12-4 and TRBJ2-7; TRBD1 agrees at 7 bases. Trimming at V came to 5 bases and at J to 3 bases, leaving 16 bases not matched to a gene. This CDR3 has 17 residues. The CDR3 nucleotides read TGTGCCAGCAGTCCGTCCGTTAACAGGGGCCTTAACTACGAGCAGTACTTC. It encodes CASSPSVNRGLNYEQYF.

The chain combines TRBV4-2 with TRBJ1-1; D gene unclear. This CDR3 has 12 amino acids. The ends were cut back, 1 base at V and 7 bases at J, with 7 bases in the middle. Germline lookup yields CDR1 LGHNA and CDR2 YNFKEQ. The CDR3 spells CASSQGAGEAFF. The CDR3 DNA sequence: TGTGCCAGCAGCCAAGGGGCAGGTGAAGCTTTCTTT.

This chain joins TRBV2 and TRBJ2-5; unclear D gene. V was cut by 0 bases and J by 3 bases, with 11 bases left in between. The CDR3 consists of 15 residues. Germline lookup yields CDR1 SNHLY and CDR2 FYNNEI. CDR3 region: CASSEAIGPEETQYF. As DNA, the CDR3 is TGTGCCAGCAGTGAAGCGATTGGACCCGAAGAGACCCAGTACTTC.

V and J are TRBV5-6 and TRBJ2-5; 7 positions match TRBD1. In germline, CDR1 is SGHDT, CDR2 YYEEEE. The junction had 8 bases not matched to a gene; V was cut back by 5 bases and J by 4 bases. The CDR3 is 14 amino acids. CDR3: CASSQQGRAETQYF. CDR3 in DNA: TGTGCCAGCAGTCAACAGGGGAGAGCAGAGACCCAGTACTTC.

The chain combines TRBV4-3 with TRBJ2-1; maybe TRBD1 (6 bases). The CDR3 contains 17 residues. Germline V gene lookup returns CDR1 LGHNA and CDR2 YSLEER. Trimming removed 0 bases at V and 3 bases at J, with 15 bases between. The CDR3 here is CASSQDDETGGYNEQFF. The CDR3 bases are TGCGCCAGCAGCCAAGACGACGAGACAGGAGGCTACAATGAGCAGTTCTTC.

This rearrangement joins TRBV3-1 to TRBJ2-5; 9 bases align to TRBD2. Germline CDR1 and CDR2: LGHDT and YNNKEL (reference sequence). Losses at the gene ends were 4 bases for V and 2 bases for J; bases not matched to a gene: 5. The CDR3 loop spans 15 amino acids. CDR3 loop: CASSPATSGQETQYF. CDR3 nucleotides: TGTGCCAGCAGCCCAGCTACTAGCGGGCAAGAGACCCAGTACTTC.

CDR3 sequence reads: CASSLGPNNSPLHF. The CDR3, as DNA: TGTGCCAGCAGCCTCGGGCCGAATAATTCACCCCTCCACTTT. V usage is TRBV6-2 or TRBV6-3 and J usage is TRBJ1-6; D is uncertain. In germline, CDR1 is MNHEY, CDR2 SVGEGT. The CDR3 contains 14 residues. Trimming took 6 bases from V and 5 from J, leaving 11 bases between them.

This clonotype turned up a few times. The V gene is TRBV29-1, the J gene TRBJ2-1; TRBD1 might be the D (7 bases). This CDR3 region has 14 residues. Germline CDR1 is SQVTM and CDR2 is ANQGSEA. With 8 bases removed from V and 8 bases from J, the gap between germline ends came to 22 bases. The CDR3 reads CSYIVQGGRDEQFF. CDR3 nucleotide sequence: TGCAGCTACATAGTCCAGGGGGGCAGGGATGAGCAGTTCTTC.

V gene TRBV7-9 combines with J gene TRBJ2-5, with no clear D. V dropped 0 bases and J dropped 5 bases, with 13 bases sitting between them. This CDR3 contains 15 residues. From germline, CDR1 is SEHNR and CDR2 FQNEAQ (reference sequence). The CDR3 DNA reads as TGTGCCAGCAGCTTAGCCACGGGCAAGCACGAGACCCAGTACTTC. This translates into CASSLATGKHETQYF.

This chain joins TRBV29-1 and TRBJ2-3; D possibly corresponds to TRBD1 (6 bases). The V gene lost 6 bases and the J gene lost 6 bases, with 16 bases spanning the gap. This CDR3 comprises 13 residues. The germline V gene has CDR1 SQVTM and CDR2 ANQGSEA. The CDR3 nucleotides are TGCAGCGTGCAACTACAGGGATGGGATACGCAGTATTTT. Translation: CSVQLQGWDTQYF.

V is TRBV6-5 and J is TRBJ2-1; 11 nucleotides match TRBD2. The CDR3 consists of 19 residues. The ends lost 4 bases at V and 0 bases at J; junction bases unmatched: 11. The germline V gene encodes CDR1 MNHEY and CDR2 SVGAGI. The CDR3 loop is CASSWPGLAAESSYNEQFF. CDR3 in DNA: TGTGCCAGCAGTTGGCCGGGACTAGCGGCTGAAAGCTCCTACAATGAGCAGTTCTTC.

The chain couples TRBV11-3 to TRBJ2-3; 10 nucleotides line up with TRBD2. The CDR3 totals 16 residues. Per germline, CDR1 SGHNT and CDR2 YENEEA. J was trimmed by 2 bases and V by 3 bases; bases with no gene match: 5. CDR3: CASSFIAGGLTDTQYF. CDR3 in DNA: TGTGCCAGCAGCTTTATAGCGGGGGGCCTCACAGATACGCAGTATTTT.

The chain couples TRBV20-1 to TRBJ2-5, with D maybe TRBD2 (6 bases). Germline assignment: CDR1 DFQATT and CDR2 SNEGSKA (reference sequence). V was trimmed by 3 bases and J by 9 bases, leaving 14 bases between them. CDR3 size: 12 residues. The CDR3 DNA reads TGCAGTGCTAGGGACCTACGGAGGGCCCAGTACTTC. Translated: CSARDLRRAQYF.

This clonotype was counted a few times. The CDR3, as DNA: TGCAGTGCTTTTAAATGGAACACTGAAGCTTTCTTT. This gives the protein CSAFKWNTEAFF. V is TRBV20-1 and J is TRBJ1-1; D is unclear. The germline V and J ends were trimmed by 5 bases and 1 base, with 8 bases remaining between them. Germline CDR1 reads DFQATT; CDR2 reads SNEGSKA (reference sequence). The CDR3 has 12 amino acids.